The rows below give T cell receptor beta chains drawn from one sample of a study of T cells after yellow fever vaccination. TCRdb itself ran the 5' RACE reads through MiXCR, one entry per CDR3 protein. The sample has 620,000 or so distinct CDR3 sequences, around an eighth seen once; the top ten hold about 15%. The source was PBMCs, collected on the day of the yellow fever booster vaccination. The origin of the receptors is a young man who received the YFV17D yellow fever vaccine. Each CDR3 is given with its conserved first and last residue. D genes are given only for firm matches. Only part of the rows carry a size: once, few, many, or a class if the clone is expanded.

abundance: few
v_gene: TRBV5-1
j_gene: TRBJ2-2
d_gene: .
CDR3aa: CASSLDRFPGELFF
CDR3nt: TGCGCCAGCAGCTTGGACAGGTTTCCCGGGGAGCTGTTTTTT

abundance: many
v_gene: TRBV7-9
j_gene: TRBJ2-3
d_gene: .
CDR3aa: CASSLRSGLDTQYF
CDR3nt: TGTGCCAGCAGCTTACGGTCGGGTTTAGATACGCAGTATTTT

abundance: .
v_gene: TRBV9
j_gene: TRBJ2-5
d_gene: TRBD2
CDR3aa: CASSVAGGPRETQYF
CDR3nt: TGTGCCAGCAGCGTAGCGGGAGGGCCTCGGGAGACCCAGTACTTC

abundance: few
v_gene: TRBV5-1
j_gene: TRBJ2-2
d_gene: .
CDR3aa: CASSWRVEGLTGELFF
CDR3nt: TGCGCCAGCAGCTGGCGGGTGGAGGGCCTCACCGGGGAGCTGTTTTTT

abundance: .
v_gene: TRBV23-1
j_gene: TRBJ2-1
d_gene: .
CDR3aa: CASSRWQDDENEQFF
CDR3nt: TGCGCCAGCAGTCGGTGGCAGGACGATGAGAATGAGCAGTTCTTC

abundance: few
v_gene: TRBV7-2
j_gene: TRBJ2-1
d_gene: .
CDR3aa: CASSFRTGYPDNEQFF
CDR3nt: TGTGCCAGCAGCTTTCGTACCGGATACCCCGACAATGAGCAGTTCTTC

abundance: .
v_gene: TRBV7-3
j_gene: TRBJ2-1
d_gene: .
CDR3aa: CASSLVGENYNEQFF
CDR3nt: TGTGCCAGCAGCTTAGTGGGGGAGAACTACAATGAGCAGTTCTTC

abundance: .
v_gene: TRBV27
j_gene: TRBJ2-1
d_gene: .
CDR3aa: CASRANNGSHYNEQFF
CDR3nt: TGTGCCAGCAGGGCCAACAACGGGTCACATTACAATGAGCAGTTCTTC

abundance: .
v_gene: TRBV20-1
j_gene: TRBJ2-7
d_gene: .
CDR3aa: CSARTIQGLDEQYF
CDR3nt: TGCAGTGCTAGGACAATACAGGGTTTAGACGAGCAGTACTTC

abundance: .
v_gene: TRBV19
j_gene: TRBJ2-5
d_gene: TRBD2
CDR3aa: CASSTSPGTRETQYF
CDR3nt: TGTGCCAGTAGCACTTCTCCCGGGACTAGAGAGACCCAGTACTTC

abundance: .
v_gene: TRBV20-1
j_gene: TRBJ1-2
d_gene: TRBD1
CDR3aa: CSATQGARYGYTF
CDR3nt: TGCAGTGCTACACAGGGGGCACGATATGGCTACACCTTC

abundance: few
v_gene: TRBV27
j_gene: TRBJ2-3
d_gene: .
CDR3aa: CASSLLSASTDTQYF
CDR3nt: TGTGCCAGCAGTTTACTCTCCGCTAGCACAGATACGCAGTATTTT

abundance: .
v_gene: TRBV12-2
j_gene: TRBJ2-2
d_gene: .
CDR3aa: CASRLRGQDTGELFF
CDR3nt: TGTGCAAGTCGTCTGAGGGGGCAGGACACCGGGGAGCTGTTTTTT

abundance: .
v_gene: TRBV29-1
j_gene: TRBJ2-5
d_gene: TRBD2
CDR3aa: CSVAFGGGSGQTQYF
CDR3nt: TGCAGCGTCGCCTTTGGAGGCGGGAGTGGGCAGACCCAGTACTTC

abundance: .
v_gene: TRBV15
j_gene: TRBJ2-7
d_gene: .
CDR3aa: CATSRSKGVTGAHEQYF
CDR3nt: TGTGCCACCAGCAGGAGCAAAGGTGTGACGGGAGCCCACGAGCAGTACTTC

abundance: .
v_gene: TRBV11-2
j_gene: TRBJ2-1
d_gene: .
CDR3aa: CASSLGLNAYNEQFF
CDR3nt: TGTGCCAGCAGCTTAGGGCTAAACGCCTACAATGAGCAGTTCTTC

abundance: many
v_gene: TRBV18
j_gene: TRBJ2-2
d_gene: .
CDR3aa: CASSPTEGTYTGELFF
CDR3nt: TGTGCCAGCTCACCTACGGAAGGCACTTACACCGGGGAGCTGTTTTTT

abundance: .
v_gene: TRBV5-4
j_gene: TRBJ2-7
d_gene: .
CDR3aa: CASSSPGLEQYF
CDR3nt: TGTGCCAGCAGCTCGCCAGGGCTCGAGCAGTACTTC

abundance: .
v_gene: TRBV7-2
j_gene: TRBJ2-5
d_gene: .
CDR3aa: CASSSYRDSQYF
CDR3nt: TGTGCCAGCAGCTCGTACAGGGACTCCCAGTACTTC

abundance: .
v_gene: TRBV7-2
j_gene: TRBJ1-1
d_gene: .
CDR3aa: CASSLVFDTEAFF
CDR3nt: TGTGCCAGCAGCTTAGTATTTGACACTGAAGCTTTCTTT

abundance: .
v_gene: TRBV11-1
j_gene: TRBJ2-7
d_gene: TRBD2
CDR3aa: CASSSLRGGSGASYEQYF
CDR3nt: TGTGCCAGCAGCTCACTCCGGGGGGGTAGCGGGGCCTCCTACGAGCAGTACTTC

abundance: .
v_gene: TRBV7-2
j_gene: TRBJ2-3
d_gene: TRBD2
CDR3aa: CASSLTRLTSGITDTQYF
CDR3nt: TGTGCCAGCAGCTTAACTCGCTTGACTAGCGGTATCACAGATACGCAGTATTTT

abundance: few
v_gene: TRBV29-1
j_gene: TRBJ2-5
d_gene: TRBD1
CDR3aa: CSASWTGSETQYF
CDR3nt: TGCAGCGCCTCGTGGACAGGGAGCGAGACCCAGTACTTC

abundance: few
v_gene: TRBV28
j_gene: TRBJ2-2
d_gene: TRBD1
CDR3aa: CASSRQGVSGELFF
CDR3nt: TGTGCCAGCAGCCGTCAGGGGGTGTCCGGGGAGCTGTTTTTT

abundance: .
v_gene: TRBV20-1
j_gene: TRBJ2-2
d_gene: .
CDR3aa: CSARESVTGELFF
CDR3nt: TGCAGTGCTAGGGAGTCGGTCACCGGGGAGCTGTTTTTT

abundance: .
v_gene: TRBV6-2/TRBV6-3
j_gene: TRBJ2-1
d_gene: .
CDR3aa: CASTPLSPRRQFF
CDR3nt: TGTGCCAGCACTCCCCTCTCTCCCCGTAGGCAGTTCTTC

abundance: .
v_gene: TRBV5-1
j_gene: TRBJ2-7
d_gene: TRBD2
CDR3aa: CASSLRAAGGFREQYF
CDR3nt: TGCGCCAGCAGCTTAAGGGCGGCGGGAGGATTTCGCGAGCAGTACTTC

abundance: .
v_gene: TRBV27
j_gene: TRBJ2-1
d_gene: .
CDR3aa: CASGGALGRINEQFF
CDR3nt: TGTGCCAGCGGAGGGGCCTTGGGCCGGATCAATGAGCAGTTCTTC

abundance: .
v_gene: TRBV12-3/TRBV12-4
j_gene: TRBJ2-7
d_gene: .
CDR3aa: CASGKVSYEQYF
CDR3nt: TGTGCCAGCGGCAAAGTGTCCTACGAGCAGTACTTC

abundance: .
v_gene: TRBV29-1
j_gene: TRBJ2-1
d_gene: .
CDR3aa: CSARQPTTYNEQFF
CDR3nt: TGCAGCGCCCGACAGCCCACCACCTACAATGAGCAGTTCTTC

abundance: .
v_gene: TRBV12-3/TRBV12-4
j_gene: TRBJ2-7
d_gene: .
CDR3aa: CASREQTAYEQYF
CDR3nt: TGTGCCAGCAGAGAGCAGACAGCCTACGAGCAGTACTTC

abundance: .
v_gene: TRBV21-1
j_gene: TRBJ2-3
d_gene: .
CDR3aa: CASSKGTGGTDTQYF
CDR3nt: TGTGCCAGCAGCAAAGGGACAGGGGGCACAGATACGCAGTATTTT

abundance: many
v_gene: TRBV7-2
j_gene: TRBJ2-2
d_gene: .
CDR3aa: CASSLQSLVERLFF
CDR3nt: TGTGCCAGCAGCTTACAATCCCTCGTCGAGAGGCTGTTTTTT

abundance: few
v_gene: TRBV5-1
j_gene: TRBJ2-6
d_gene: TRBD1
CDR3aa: CASSSGTGFSGANVLTF
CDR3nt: TGCGCCAGCAGCTCCGGGACAGGGTTTTCTGGGGCCAACGTCCTGACTTTC

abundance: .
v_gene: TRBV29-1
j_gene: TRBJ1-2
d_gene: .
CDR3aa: CSVVVGPLDYTF
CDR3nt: TGCAGCGTTGTCGTTGGCCCCCTAGACTACACCTTC

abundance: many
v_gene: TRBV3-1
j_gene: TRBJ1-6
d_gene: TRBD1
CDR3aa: CASSLGQGDSPLHF
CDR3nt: TGTGCCAGCAGCCTTGGACAGGGTGATTCACCCCTCCACTTT

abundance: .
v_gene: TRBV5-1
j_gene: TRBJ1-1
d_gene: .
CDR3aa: CASSLVLGTPNTEAFF
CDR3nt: TGCGCCAGCAGCTTGGTTTTGGGGACACCGAACACTGAAGCTTTCTTT

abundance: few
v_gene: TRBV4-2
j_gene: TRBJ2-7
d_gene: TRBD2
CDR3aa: CASSQATLAEGYEQYF
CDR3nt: TGTGCCAGCAGCCAAGCTACACTAGCGGAGGGATACGAGCAGTACTTC

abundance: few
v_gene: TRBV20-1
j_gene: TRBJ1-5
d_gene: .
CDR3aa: CSASSQAASNQPQHF
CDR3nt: TGCAGTGCTAGTAGTCAGGCCGCCAGCAATCAGCCCCAGCATTTT

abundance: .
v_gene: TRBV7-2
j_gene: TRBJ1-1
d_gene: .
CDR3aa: CASSGSEISEAFF
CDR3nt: TGTGCCAGCAGTGGGAGTGAAATATCTGAAGCTTTCTTT

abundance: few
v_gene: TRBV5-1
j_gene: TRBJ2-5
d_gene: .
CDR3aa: CASSLKSPQETQYF
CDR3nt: TGCGCCAGCAGCTTGAAGTCTCCCCAAGAGACCCAGTACTTC

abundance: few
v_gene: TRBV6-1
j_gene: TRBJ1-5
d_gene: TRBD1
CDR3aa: CASKTGLDQPQHF
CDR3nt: TGTGCCAGCAAGACAGGGCTTGATCAGCCCCAGCATTTT

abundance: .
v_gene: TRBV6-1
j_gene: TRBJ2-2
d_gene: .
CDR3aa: CASSEWTDNTGELFF
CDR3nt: TGTGCCAGCAGTGAATGGACGGATAACACCGGGGAGCTGTTTTTT

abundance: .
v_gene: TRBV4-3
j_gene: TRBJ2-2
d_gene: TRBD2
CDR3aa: CASSQDPLAGGYTGELFF
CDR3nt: TGCGCCAGCAGCCAAGATCCCCTAGCGGGAGGTTACACCGGGGAGCTGTTTTTT

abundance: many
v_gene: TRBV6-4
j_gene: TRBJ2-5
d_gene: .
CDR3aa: CATDNTETQYF
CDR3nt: TGTGCCACCGACAACACCGAGACCCAGTACTTC

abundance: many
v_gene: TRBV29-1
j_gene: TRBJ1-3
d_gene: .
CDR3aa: CSVTDRGNTIYF
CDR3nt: TGCAGCGTGACCGACAGGGGAAACACCATATATTTT